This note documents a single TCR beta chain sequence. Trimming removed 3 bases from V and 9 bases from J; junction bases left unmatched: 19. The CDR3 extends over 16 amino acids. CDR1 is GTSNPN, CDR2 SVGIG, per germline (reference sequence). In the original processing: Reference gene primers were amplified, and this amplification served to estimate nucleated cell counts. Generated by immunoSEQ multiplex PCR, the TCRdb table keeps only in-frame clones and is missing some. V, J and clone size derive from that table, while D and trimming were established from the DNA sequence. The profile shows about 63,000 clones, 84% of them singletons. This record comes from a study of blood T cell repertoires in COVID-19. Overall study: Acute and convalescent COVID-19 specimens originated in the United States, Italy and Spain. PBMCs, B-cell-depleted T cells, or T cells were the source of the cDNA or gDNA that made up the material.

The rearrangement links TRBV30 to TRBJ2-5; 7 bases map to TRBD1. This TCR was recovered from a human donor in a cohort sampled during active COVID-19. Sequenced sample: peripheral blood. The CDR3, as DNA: TGTGCCTGGAGAGGAAAGGGGGCCAATGGGGTTAAAGCCCAGTACTTC. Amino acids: CAWRGKGANGVKAQYF.